One sample yielded the 23 T cell receptor beta chains listed below, sequenced in a study of blood T cell repertoires in COVID-19. Produced via immunoSEQ multiplex PCR; TCRdb's table is partial and in-frame only. This sample has around 170,000 clones, with around nine tenths found just once. Input material: peripheral blood. The receptor set was obtained from a man in his sixties with COVID-19, enrolled during active disease.

The chain employs TRBV20-1 and TRBJ1-2; D ambiguous. CDR1 DFQATT and CDR2 SNEGSKA come from the germline V gene (reference sequence). The CDR3 contains 11 residues. The V and J ends lost 7 bases and 6 bases respectively, with 12 bases between them. CDR3 nucleotide sequence: TGCAGTGGGGAACGGGAAAATGGCTACACCTTC. Translating it yields CSGERENGYTF.

This clone was recorded a few times. The CDR3 sequence is CASPSRQGIDTEAFF. The CDR3 nucleotides are TGTGCCAGTCCCAGCAGACAGGGGATAGACACTGAAGCTTTCTTT. This chain joins TRBV28 and TRBJ1-1; 8 nucleotides match TRBD1. Germline CDR1 reads MDHEN; CDR2 reads SYDVKM. V lost 9 bases, J lost 3 bases, and 12 bases stayed unmatched. The CDR3 has 15 residues.

This clone was seen a single time. This chain connects TRBV11-2 to TRBJ2-5; tentative D call: TRBD1 (5 bases). The CDR3 is 13 amino acids. V was cut by 1 base and J by 4 bases, with 7 bases left in between. Germline V gives CDR1 SGHAT, CDR2 FQNNGV. The DNA of the CDR3 is TGTGCCAGCAGCTTAGCCAGGGTAGAGACCCAGTACTTC. Translated, it gives CASSLARVETQYF. Full variable domain (outside the CDR3, taken from reference TRBV11-2 and TRBJ2-5): EAGVAQSPRYKIIEKRQSVAFWCNPISGHATLYWYQQILGQGPKLLIQFQNNGVVDDSQLPKDRFSAERLKGVDSTLKIQPAKLEDSAVYLCASSLARVETQYFGPGTRLLVL.

For the CDR3, the DNA is TGTGCCAGCAGTTACTCGAGGTACAGGGAAAATTCACCCCTCCACTTT. It codes for CASSYSRYRENSPLHF. V gene TRBV6-5 combines with J gene TRBJ1-6, with D maybe TRBD1 (6 bases). The V end lost 0 bases, the J end lost 7 bases, and 13 bases lay between the germline ends. Germline assignment: CDR1 MNHEY and CDR2 SVGAGI. The CDR3 consists of 16 residues.

This sequence joins TRBV18 and TRBJ1-1; no clear D gene. V was pared by 4 bases and J by 3 bases, with 15 bases between. Germline assignment: CDR1 KGHSH and CDR2 LQKENI. The CDR3 has 15 amino acids. CDR3 region: CASSREPRMDTEAFF. The CDR3 region has the DNA TGTGCCAGCTCACGGGAGCCCAGGATGGACACTGAAGCTTTCTTT.

V is TRBV28 and J is TRBJ1-2, with TRBD1 matching 7 bases. Losses at the gene ends were 7 bases for V and 3 bases for J; bases not matched to a gene: 11. From germline, CDR1 is MDHEN and CDR2 SYDVKM. The CDR3 sequence is 15 residues long. The DNA for the CDR3 is TGTGCCAGCAAAGACAGGGACAGTGTATACTATGGCTACACCTTC. Translating it yields CASKDRDSVYYGYTF.

Only a few counts were recorded for this clone. V and J are TRBV28 and TRBJ1-2; maybe TRBD1 (5 bases). Trimming took 8 bases from V and 2 from J, leaving 18 bases between them. The CDR3 length is 15 residues. Germline V gene data show CDR1 as MDHEN and CDR2 as SYDVKM. The CDR3 sequence is CASGGARVGNYGYTF. The CDR3 nucleotides are TGTGCCAGCGGTGGGGCCAGGGTGGGGAACTATGGCTACACCTTC.

This clone was recorded only once. This chain joins TRBV5-1 and TRBJ2-7, with D perhaps TRBD2 (5 bases). Germline CDR1 and CDR2: SGHRS and YFSETQ. The V end lost 0 bases, the J end lost 1 base, and 8 bases lay between the germline ends. The CDR3 sequence is 14 residues long. This CDR3 is CASSLDGVSYEQYF. The CDR3 bases are TGCGCCAGCAGCTTGGACGGGGTTTCCTACGAGCAGTACTTC.

The chain joins TRBV2 to TRBJ1-5; TRBD1 matches at 7 bases. The junction had 3 bases not matched to a gene; V was cut back by 6 bases and J by 1 base. The germline CDR1 and CDR2 sequences are SNHLY and FYNNEI. CDR3 length equals 14 residues. For the CDR3, the DNA is TGTGCCAGCAGCAGGGGGGCCAGCAATCAGCCCCAGCATTTT. Its translation: CASSRGASNQPQHF.

This clone was seen once. The chain carries TRBV29-1 and TRBJ1-1; TRBD1 is a possible D gene (5 bases). The CDR3 is made up of 13 amino acids. CDR1 SQVTM and CDR2 ANQGSEA come from the germline V gene. V lost 4 bases and J 3 bases, leaving 12 bases between the germline ends. CDR3 sequence reads: CSVAQGVDTEAFF. CDR3 in DNA: TGCAGCGTTGCTCAGGGTGTGGACACTGAAGCTTTCTTT. Drawing the rest from reference TRBV29-1 and TRBJ1-1, the complete variable domain is SAVISQKPSRDICQRGTSLTIQCQVDSQVTMMFWYRQQPGQSLTLIATANQGSEATYESGFVIDKFPISRPNLTFSTLTVSNMSPEDSSIYLCSVAQGVDTEAFFGQGTRLTVV.

The chain is built from TRBV11-2 and TRBJ2-2; TRBD2 agrees at 10 bases. This CDR3 has 15 residues. The J segment lost 8 bases and the V segment lost 3 bases, leaving 6 bases of the junction unmatched. Germline V gives CDR1 SGHAT, CDR2 FQNNGV. The CDR3 DNA is TGTGCCAGCAGCTTCCTAGCGGGAGTCCCTGGGGAGCTGTTTTTT. It specifies CASSFLAGVPGELFF. Looking up the rest from reference TRBV11-2 and TRBJ2-2 gives the full variable domain: EAGVAQSPRYKIIEKRQSVAFWCNPISGHATLYWYQQILGQGPKLLIQFQNNGVVDDSQLPKDRFSAERLKGVDSTLKIQPAKLEDSAVYLCASSFLAGVPGELFFGEGSRLTVL.

This CDR3 reads CASDLGAYRGYTF. The DNA of the CDR3 is TGTGCCAGTGATTTGGGGGCTTACCGCGGCTACACCTTC. V is TRBV19 and J is TRBJ1-2; possible D gene TRBD1, 6 bases. The CDR3 spans 13 residues. V was trimmed by 8 bases and J by 8 bases, leaving 18 bases between them. Per germline, CDR1 LNHDA and CDR2 SQIVND (reference sequence).

This clone appeared a few times. The sample has other DNA sequences that encode this CDR3 too. The V gene is TRBV6-1, the J gene TRBJ1-2, with 7 bases fitting TRBD1. J was trimmed by 4 bases and V by 1 base; bases with no gene match: 3. The germline V gene encodes CDR1 MNHNS and CDR2 SASEGT. The length of the CDR3 is 14 residues. The CDR3 protein is CASSEEAGGYGYTF. The CDR3 nucleotides read TGTGCCAGCAGTGAAGAAGCAGGGGGCTATGGCTACACCTTC.

This clone showed up just a few times. The J gene is TRBJ2-7, the V gene TRBV7-2, with 8 bases aligning to TRBD1. The CDR3 runs 14 residues. V shed 3 bases, J shed 5 bases, and the junction held 6 bases outside the gene matches. Germline V gives CDR1 SGHTA, CDR2 FQGNSA. This CDR3 is CASSFRTGQNEQYF. CDR3 in DNA: TGTGCCAGCAGCTTCCGGACAGGGCAAAACGAGCAGTACTTC.

This clone was counted a few times. The CDR3: CASSRWTGTRFQAFF. Written as DNA, the CDR3 is TGTGCCAGTAGTCGATGGACAGGGACAAGGTTTCAAGCTTTCTTT. The rearrangement joins TRBV19 to TRBJ1-1; 8 positions match TRBD1. V trimming: 5 bases; J trimming: 9 bases; junction bases outside the gene matches: 14. This CDR3 region has 15 residues. The V gene's germline CDR1 is LNHDA and CDR2 SQIVND (reference sequence).

The rearrangement uses TRBV5-1 and TRBJ1-2, with D perhaps TRBD1 (5 bases). V was clipped by 0 bases and J by 6 bases, with 12 bases between them. CDR1 SGHRS and CDR2 YFSETQ come from the germline V gene. The CDR3 consists of 14 residues. CDR3: CASSLAQGNDGYTF. The CDR3 nucleotides are TGCGCCAGCAGCTTGGCCCAGGGTAATGATGGCTACACCTTC. Using reference TRBV5-1 and TRBJ1-2 for the parts outside the CDR3, the full variable domain is KAGVTQTPRYLIKTRGQQVTLSCSPISGHRSVSWYQQTPGQGLQFLFEYFSETQRNKGNFPGRFSGRQFSNSRSEMNVSTLELGDSALYLCASSLAQGNDGYTFGSGTRLTVV.

The genes are TRBV5-1 and TRBJ2-1; TRBD2 agrees at 10 bases. The CDR3 sequence is 16 residues long. The germline CDR1 and CDR2 sequences are SGHRS and YFSETQ. Unmatched junction bases numbered 8, after V lost 0 bases and J lost 8 bases. As DNA, the CDR3 is TGCGCCAGCAGCTTGGCCGGAAGCGGGGGGGCTTATGAGCAGTTCTTC. Protein product: CASSLAGSGGAYEQFF.

The gene calls are TRBV11-2 and TRBJ1-2; TRBD1 aligns across 8 bases. V was pared by 2 bases and J by 7 bases, with 3 bases of the junction left unmatched. The CDR3 totals 13 residues. Germline V CDR1 and CDR2: SGHAT, FQNNGV. The DNA for the CDR3 is TGTGCCAGCAGCTTACAGGGGGCGGCTGGCTACACCTTC. It specifies CASSLQGAAGYTF.

The genes are TRBV28 and TRBJ2-3; D is perhaps TRBD1 (6 bases). The CDR3 loop spans 13 amino acids. Trimming pared 11 bases from V and 2 bases from J, leaving 14 bases between. In germline, CDR1 is MDHEN, CDR2 SYDVKM. This CDR3 is CALGAGPTDTQYF. In DNA, the CDR3 is TGTGCCTTGGGGGCAGGCCCCACAGATACGCAGTATTTT.

V gene TRBV7-8 combines with J gene TRBJ2-1; 10 nucleotides match TRBD2. The CDR3 extends over 15 amino acids. The germline V gene encodes CDR1 SGHVS and CDR2 FQNEAQ. Unmatched junction bases numbered 1, after V lost 5 bases and J lost 0 bases. The CDR3 DNA sequence: TGTGCCAGCAGCCGACTAGCGGGCTCCTACAATGAGCAGTTCTTC. Translating gives CASSRLAGSYNEQFF.

A note on this clone: The same CDR3 is also encoded by other DNA sequences in this sample. The chain uses TRBV27 and TRBJ2-2, with D possibly matching TRBD2 (5 bases). This CDR3 is built from 15 residues. Trimming took 0 bases from V and 1 from J, leaving 6 bases between them. The germline CDR1 and CDR2 sequences are MNHEY and SMNVEV (reference sequence). The CDR3: CASSLSGRNTGELFF. The CDR3 nucleotides are TGTGCCAGCAGTTTATCGGGGAGGAACACCGGGGAGCTGTTTTTT.

The chain combines TRBV14 with TRBJ1-1; 8 nucleotides agree with TRBD1. Germline CDR1 reads SGHDN; CDR2 reads FVKESK. The CDR3 is 15 amino acids. V shed 3 bases, J shed 0 bases, and the junction held 3 bases outside the gene matches. This chain's CDR3 is CASSHRQGMNTEAFF. CDR3 bases: TGTGCCAGCAGCCACCGACAGGGGATGAACACTGAAGCTTTCTTT.

Here the CDR3 reads CASRPDGGVLQPQHF. The CDR3 nucleotides read TGTGCCAGCAGGCCAGACGGGGGGGTTCTTCAGCCCCAGCATTTT. J is TRBJ1-5 and V is TRBV6-5; tentative D call: TRBD1 (5 bases). The CDR3 has 15 amino acids. Looked up from germline, CDR1 is MNHEY and CDR2 is SVGAGI. V was clipped by 6 bases and J by 6 bases, with 18 bases between them.